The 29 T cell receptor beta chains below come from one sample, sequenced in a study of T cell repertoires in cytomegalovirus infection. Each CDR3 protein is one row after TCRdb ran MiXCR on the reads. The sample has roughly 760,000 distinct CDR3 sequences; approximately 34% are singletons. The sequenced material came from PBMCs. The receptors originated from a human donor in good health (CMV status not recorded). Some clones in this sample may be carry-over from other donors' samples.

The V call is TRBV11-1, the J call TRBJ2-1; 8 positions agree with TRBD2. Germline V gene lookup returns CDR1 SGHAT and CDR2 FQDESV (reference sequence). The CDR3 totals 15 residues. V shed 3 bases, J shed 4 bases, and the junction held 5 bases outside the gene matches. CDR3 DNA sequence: TGTGCCAGCAGCTTGACTAGCGACGCGTACAATGAGCAGTTCTTC. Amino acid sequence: CASSLTSDAYNEQFF.

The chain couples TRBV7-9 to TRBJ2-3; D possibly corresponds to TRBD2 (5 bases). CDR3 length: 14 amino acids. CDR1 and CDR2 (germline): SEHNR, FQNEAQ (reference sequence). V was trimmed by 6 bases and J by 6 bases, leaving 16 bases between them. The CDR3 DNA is TGTGCCAGCAGGAAGGGCGGGCCCGGCGATACGCAGTATTTT. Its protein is CASRKGGPGDTQYF.

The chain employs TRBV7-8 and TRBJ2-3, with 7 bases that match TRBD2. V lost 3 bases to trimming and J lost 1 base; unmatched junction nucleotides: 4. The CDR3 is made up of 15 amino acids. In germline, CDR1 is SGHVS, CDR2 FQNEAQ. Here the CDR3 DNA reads TGTGCCAGCAGCTTCCTAGCGGTCGGCACAGATACGCAGTATTTT. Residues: CASSFLAVGTDTQYF.

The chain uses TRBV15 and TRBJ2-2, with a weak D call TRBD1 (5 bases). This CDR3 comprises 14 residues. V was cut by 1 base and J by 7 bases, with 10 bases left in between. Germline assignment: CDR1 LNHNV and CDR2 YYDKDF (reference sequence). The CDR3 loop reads CATSRVRVGGELFF. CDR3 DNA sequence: TGTGCCACCAGCAGAGTCAGGGTTGGCGGGGAGCTGTTTTTT.

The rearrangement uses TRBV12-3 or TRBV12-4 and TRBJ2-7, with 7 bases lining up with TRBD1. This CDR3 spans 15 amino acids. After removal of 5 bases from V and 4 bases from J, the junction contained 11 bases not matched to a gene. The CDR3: CASSEGAGYSYEQYF. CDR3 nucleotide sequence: TGTGCCAGCAGTGAGGGGGCAGGCTATTCATACGAGCAGTACTTC.

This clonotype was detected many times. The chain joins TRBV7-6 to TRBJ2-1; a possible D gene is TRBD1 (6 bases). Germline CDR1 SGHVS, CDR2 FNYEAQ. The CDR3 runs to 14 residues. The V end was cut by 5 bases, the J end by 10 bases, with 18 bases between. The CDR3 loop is CASSHETGLREQFF. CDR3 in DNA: TGTGCCAGCAGCCACGAAACAGGGCTCAGGGAGCAGTTCTTC.

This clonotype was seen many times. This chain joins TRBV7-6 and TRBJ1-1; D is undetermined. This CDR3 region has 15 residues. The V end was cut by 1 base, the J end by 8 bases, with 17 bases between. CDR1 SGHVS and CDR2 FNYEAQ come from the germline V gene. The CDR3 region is CASSLVAAHSREAFF. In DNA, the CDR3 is TGTGCCAGCAGCTTAGTAGCGGCACACTCTCGAGAAGCTTTCTTT.

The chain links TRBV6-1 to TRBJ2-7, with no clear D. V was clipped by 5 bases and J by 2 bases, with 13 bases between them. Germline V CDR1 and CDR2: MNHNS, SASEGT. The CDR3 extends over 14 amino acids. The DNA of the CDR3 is TGTGCCAGCAGTTACGCCGGACCCCCCTACGAGCAGTACTTC. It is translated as CASSYAGPPYEQYF.

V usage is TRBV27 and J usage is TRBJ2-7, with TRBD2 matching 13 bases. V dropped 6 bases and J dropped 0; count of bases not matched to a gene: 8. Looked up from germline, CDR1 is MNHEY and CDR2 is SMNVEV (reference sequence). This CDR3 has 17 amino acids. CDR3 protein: CASRRTSGSGSSYEQYF. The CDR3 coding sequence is TGTGCCAGCAGACGGACTAGCGGGAGTGGTAGCTCCTACGAGCAGTACTTC.

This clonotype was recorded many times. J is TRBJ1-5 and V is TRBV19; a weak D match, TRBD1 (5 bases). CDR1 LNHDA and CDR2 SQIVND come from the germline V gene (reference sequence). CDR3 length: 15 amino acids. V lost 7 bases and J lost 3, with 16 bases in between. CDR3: CASMGPGGNNQPQHF. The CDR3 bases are TGTGCCAGTATGGGACCGGGAGGGAACAATCAGCCCCAGCATTTT. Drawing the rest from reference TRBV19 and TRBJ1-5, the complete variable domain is DGGITQSPKYLFRKEGQNVTLSCEQNLNHDAMYWYRQDPGQGLRLIYYSQIVNDFQKGDIAEGYSVSREKKESFPLTVTSAQKNPTAFYLCASMGPGGNNQPQHFGDGTRLSIL.

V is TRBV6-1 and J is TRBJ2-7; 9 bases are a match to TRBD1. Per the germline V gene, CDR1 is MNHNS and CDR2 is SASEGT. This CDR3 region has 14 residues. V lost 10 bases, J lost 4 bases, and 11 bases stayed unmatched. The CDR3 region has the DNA TGTGCCATCAAAGCCGGGACAGGGCATTACGAGCAGTACTTC. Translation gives CAIKAGTGHYEQYF.

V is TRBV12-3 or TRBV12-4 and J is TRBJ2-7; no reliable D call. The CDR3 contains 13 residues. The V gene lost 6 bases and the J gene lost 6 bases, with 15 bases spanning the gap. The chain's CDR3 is CASSPGSRSEQYF. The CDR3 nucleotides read TGTGCCAGCAGCCCTGGGTCCCGTAGCGAGCAGTACTTC.

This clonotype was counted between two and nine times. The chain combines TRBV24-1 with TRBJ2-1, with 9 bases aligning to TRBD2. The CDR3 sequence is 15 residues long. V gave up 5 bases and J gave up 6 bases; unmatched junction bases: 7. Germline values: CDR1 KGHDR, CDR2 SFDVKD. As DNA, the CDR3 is TGTGCCACCAGTGCTAGGACTAGCGTCCCCAATGAGCAGTTCTTC. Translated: CATSARTSVPNEQFF.

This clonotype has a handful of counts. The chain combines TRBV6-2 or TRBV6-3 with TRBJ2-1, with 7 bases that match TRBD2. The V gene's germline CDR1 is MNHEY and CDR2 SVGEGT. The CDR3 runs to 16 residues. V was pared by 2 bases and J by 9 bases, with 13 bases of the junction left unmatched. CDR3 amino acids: CASSYNWGGGPFEQFF. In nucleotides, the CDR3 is TGTGCCAGCAGTTACAATTGGGGGGGAGGGCCGTTTGAGCAGTTCTTC.

CDR3 region: CSAMNQGTQPQHF. For the CDR3, the DNA is TGCAGTGCCATGAATCAGGGTACTCAGCCCCAGCATTTT. The chain is built from TRBV20-1 and TRBJ1-5; D may be TRBD1 (5 bases). Germline CDR1 is DFQATT and CDR2 is SNEGSKA (reference sequence). The length of the CDR3 is 13 residues. V was clipped by 6 bases and J by 6 bases, with 15 bases between them.

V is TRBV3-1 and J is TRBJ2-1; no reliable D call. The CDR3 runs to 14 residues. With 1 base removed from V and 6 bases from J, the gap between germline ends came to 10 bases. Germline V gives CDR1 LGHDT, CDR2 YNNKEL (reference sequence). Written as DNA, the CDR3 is TGTGCCAGCAGCCAAGCTCTTTCTAGCAATGAGCAGTTCTTC. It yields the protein CASSQALSSNEQFF.

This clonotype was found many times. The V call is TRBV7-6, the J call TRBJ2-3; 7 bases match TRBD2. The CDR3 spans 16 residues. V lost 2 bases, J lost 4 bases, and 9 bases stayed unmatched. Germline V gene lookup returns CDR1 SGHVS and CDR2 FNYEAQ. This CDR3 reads CASSLFGTTTADTQYF. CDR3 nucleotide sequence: TGTGCCAGCAGCTTATTCGGGACTACCACCGCAGATACGCAGTATTTT.

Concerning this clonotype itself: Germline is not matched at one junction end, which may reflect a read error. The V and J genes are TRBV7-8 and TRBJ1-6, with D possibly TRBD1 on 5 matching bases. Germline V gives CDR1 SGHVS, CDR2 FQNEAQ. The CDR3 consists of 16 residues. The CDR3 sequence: CASSRRENSYNSPRHF. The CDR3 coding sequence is TGTGCCAGCAGCCGCAGGGAGAACTCCTATAATTCACCCCGCCACTTT.

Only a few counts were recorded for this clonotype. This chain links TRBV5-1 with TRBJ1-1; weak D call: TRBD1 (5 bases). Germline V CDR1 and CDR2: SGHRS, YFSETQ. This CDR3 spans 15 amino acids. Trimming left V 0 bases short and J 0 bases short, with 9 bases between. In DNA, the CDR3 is TGCGCCAGCAGCTTGGACGGCAGGGTGAACACTGAAGCTTTCTTT. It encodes CASSLDGRVNTEAFF.

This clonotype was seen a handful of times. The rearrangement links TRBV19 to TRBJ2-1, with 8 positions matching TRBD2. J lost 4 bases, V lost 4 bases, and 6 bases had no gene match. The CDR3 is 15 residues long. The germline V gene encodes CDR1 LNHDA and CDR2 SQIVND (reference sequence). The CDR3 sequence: CASSTSGGLYNEQFF. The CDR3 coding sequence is TGTGCCAGTAGTACCTCGGGGGGGCTGTACAATGAGCAGTTCTTC. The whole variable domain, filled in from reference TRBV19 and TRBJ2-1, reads DGGITQSPKYLFRKEGQNVTLSCEQNLNHDAMYWYRQDPGQGLRLIYYSQIVNDFQKGDIAEGYSVSREKKESFPLTVTSAQKNPTAFYLCASSTSGGLYNEQFFGPGTRLTVL.

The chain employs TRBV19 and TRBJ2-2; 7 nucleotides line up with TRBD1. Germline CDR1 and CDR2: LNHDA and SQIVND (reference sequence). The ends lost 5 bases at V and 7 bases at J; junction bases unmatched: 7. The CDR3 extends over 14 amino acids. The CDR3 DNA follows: TGTGCCAGTAGTGAGACAGGGTCGATCGGGGAGCTGTTTTTT. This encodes CASSETGSIGELFF.

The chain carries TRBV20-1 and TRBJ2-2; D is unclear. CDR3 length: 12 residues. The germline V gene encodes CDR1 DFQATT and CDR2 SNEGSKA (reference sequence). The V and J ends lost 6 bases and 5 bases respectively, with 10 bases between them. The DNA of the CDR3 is TGCAGTGCAGGAGTCCGTACCGGGGAGCTGTTTTTT. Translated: CSAGVRTGELFF.

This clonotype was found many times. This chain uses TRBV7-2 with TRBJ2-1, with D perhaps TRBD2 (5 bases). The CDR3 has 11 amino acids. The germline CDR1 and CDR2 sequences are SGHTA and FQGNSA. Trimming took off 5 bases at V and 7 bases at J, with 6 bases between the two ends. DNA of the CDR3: TGTGCCAGCAGCAGAGGGAATGAGCAGTTCTTC. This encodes CASSRGNEQFF.

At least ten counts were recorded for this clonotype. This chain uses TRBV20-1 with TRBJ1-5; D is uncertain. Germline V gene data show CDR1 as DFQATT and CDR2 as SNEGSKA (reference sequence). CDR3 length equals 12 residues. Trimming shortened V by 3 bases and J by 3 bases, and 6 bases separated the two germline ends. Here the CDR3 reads CSASQTNQPQHF. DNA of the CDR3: TGCAGTGCTAGTCAGACCAATCAGCCCCAGCATTTT.

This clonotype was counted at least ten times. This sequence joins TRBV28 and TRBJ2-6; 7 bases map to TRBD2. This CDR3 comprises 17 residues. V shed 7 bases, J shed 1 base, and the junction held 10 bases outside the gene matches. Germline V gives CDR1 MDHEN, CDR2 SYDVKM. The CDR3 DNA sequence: TGTGCCAGCACGGTAGCGGGTCAATTATCTGGGGCCAACGTCCTGACTTTC. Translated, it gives CASTVAGQLSGANVLTF.

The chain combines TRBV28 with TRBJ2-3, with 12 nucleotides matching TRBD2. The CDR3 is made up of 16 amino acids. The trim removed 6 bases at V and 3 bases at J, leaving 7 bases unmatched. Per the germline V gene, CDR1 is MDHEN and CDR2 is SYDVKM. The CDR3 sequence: CASRTRLAGVTDTQYF. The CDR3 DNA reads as TGTGCCAGCAGAACACGACTAGCGGGAGTGACAGATACGCAGTATTTT. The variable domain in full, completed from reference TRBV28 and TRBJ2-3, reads DVKVTQSSRYLVKRTGEKVFLECVQDMDHENMFWYRQDPGLGLRLIYFSYDVKMKEKGDIPEGYSVSREKKERFSLILESASTNQTSMYLCASRTRLAGVTDTQYFGPGTRLTVL.

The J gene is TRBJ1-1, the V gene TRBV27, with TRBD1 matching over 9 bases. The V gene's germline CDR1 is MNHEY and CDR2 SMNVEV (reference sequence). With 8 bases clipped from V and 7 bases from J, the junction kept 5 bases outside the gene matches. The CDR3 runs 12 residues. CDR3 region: CASHTGGNEAFF. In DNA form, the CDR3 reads TGTGCCAGCCACACAGGGGGCAATGAAGCTTTCTTT.

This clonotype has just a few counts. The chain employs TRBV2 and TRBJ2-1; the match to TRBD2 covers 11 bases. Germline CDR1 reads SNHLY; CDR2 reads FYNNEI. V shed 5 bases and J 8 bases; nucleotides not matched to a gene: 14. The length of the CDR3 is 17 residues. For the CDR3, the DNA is TGTGCCAGCAGTTGGATTATAGCGGGAGGGCCGCGGGATGAGCAGTTCTTC. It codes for CASSWIIAGGPRDEQFF.

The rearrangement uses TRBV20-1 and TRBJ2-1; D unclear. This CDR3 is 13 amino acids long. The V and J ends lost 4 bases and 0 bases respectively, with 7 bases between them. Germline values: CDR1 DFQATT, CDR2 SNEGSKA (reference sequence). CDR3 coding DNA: TGCAGTGCTATACACAGCTCCTACAATGAGCAGTTCTTC. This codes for CSAIHSSYNEQFF.